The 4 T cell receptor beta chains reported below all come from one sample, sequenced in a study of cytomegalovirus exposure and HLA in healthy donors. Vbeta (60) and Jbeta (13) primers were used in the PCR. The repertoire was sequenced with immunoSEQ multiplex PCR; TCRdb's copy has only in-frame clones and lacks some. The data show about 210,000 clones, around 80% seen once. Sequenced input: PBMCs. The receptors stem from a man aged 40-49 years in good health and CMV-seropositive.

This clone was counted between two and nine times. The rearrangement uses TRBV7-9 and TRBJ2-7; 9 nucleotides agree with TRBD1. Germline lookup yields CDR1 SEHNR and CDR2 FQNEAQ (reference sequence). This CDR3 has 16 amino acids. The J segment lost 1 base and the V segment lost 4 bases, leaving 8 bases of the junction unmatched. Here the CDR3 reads CASSSPSGQGSYEQYF. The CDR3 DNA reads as TGTGCCAGCAGCTCCCCGAGCGGACAGGGGTCCTACGAGCAGTACTTC.

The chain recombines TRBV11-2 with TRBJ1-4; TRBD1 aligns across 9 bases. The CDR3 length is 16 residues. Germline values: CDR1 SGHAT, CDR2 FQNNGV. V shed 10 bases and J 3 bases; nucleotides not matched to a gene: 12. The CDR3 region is CATTPGTGISNEKLFF. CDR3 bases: TGTGCCACTACCCCGGGGACAGGGATCTCTAATGAAAAACTGTTTTTT.

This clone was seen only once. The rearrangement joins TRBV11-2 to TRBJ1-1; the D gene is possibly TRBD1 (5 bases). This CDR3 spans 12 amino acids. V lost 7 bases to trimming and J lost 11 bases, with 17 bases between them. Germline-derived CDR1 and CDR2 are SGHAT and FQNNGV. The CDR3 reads CASTEGPLAAFF. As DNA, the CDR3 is TGTGCCAGCACGGAGGGGCCTCTTGCCGCTTTCTTT.

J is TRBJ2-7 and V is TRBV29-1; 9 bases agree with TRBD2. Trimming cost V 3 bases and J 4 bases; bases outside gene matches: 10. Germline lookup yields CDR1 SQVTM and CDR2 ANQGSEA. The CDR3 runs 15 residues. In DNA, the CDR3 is TGCAGCGTTGAGGTAGCGGGGGTGGTTCCGTACGAGCAGTACTTC. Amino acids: CSVEVAGVVPYEQYF.